Sequencing of this TCR beta chain was carried out in a study of blood T cell repertoires in COVID-19. About the research overall: COVID-19 samples from acute and convalescent phases originated in the United States, Italy and Spain. The analysed material was cDNA or gDNA that came from T cells, B-cell-depleted T cells, or PBMCs.

In this sample, this clone turned up a few times. With 1 base removed from V and 4 bases from J, the gap between germline ends came to 10 bases. The CDR3 extends over 14 amino acids. CDR1 is LGHNA, CDR2 YNFKEQ, per germline. As handled by the study authors: Nucleated cell counts were estimated from reference gene primer amplification. Clones were sequenced by immunoSEQ multiplex PCR, and TCRdb holds only the in-frame ones, with some missing. V and J calls and clone size follow that table, whereas D and trimming were derived from the DNA. This table has tens of thousands of clones, roughly 80% appearing once.

The sequenced sample was peripheral blood. This sequence originates from a man in his sixties with acute or convalescent COVID-19. The chain is built from TRBV4-2 and TRBJ2-5; D may be TRBD2 (6 bases). The CDR3 coding sequence is TGTGCCAGCAGCCAAGGGGGGGATGGAGAGACCCAGTACTTC. Translating it yields CASSQGGDGETQYF.